Each of the 26 T cell receptor beta chains below was sequenced from the same sample in a study of blood T cell repertoires in COVID-19. Clones were sequenced by immunoSEQ multiplex PCR, and TCRdb holds only the in-frame ones, with some missing. The sample lists 100,000 or so clones; about 85% were seen once. Sequencing was performed on peripheral blood. The receptors shown here come from a man between 50 and 59 years old with acute or convalescent COVID-19.

The gene calls are TRBV30 and TRBJ1-2; D remains unclear. CDR1 is GTSNPN and CDR2 is SVGIG in the germline V gene (reference sequence). V lost 2 bases and J 8 bases, leaving 12 bases between the germline ends. The CDR3 is made up of 12 amino acids. The CDR3 region is CAWSRQVEGYTF. CDR3 DNA sequence: TGTGCCTGGAGTCGGCAGGTCGAAGGCTACACCTTC.

The chain has TRBV7-6 and TRBJ1-4; 7 nucleotides agree with TRBD1. The junction had 3 bases not matched to a gene; V was cut back by 7 bases and J by 1 base. Germline-derived CDR1 and CDR2 are SGHVS and FNYEAQ. This CDR3 contains 14 residues. As DNA, the CDR3 is TGTGCCAGCAACCGACAGGGAACTAATGAAAAACTGTTTTTT. Translating gives CASNRQGTNEKLFF.

The CDR3 region is CASNRDSRTDTQYF. The CDR3 DNA sequence: TGTGCCAGCAACCGGGACAGCCGCACAGATACGCAGTATTTT. The chain is built from TRBV14 and TRBJ2-3, with 7 bases fitting TRBD1. This CDR3 comprises 14 residues. Germline CDR1 SGHDN, CDR2 FVKESK. J lost 1 base, V lost 7 bases, and 5 bases had no gene match.

This clone was recorded only once. The rearrangement joins TRBV27 to TRBJ2-4; 10 bases match TRBD2. The CDR3 has 18 residues. Germline trimming cut 4 bases from V and 0 bases from J; bases unmatched to any gene: 9. CDR1 is MNHEY and CDR2 is SMNVEV in the germline V gene (reference sequence). In DNA, the CDR3 is TGTGCCAGCAGTTCCGGGACTAGCGCCGTACTAGCCAAAAACATTCAGTACTTC. Encoded protein: CASSSGTSAVLAKNIQYF.

This clone was recorded at least ten times. The rearrangement uses TRBV28 and TRBJ2-2; maybe TRBD1 (5 bases). Germline V lookup: CDR1 MDHEN, CDR2 SYDVKM. V gave up 5 bases and J gave up 4 bases, with 11 bases separating them. The length of the CDR3 is 14 residues. Written as DNA, the CDR3 is TGTGCCAGCAGTCCCGTACAGGTCACCGGGGAGCTGTTTTTT. Translating gives CASSPVQVTGELFF. The variable domain in full, completed from reference TRBV28 and TRBJ2-2, reads DVKVTQSSRYLVKRTGEKVFLECVQDMDHENMFWYRQDPGLGLRLIYFSYDVKMKEKGDIPEGYSVSREKKERFSLILESASTNQTSMYLCASSPVQVTGELFFGEGSRLTVL.

The gene calls are TRBV5-1 and TRBJ1-4, with D unclear. Germline CDR1 and CDR2: SGHRS and YFSETQ. CDR3 size: 15 residues. The germline V and J ends were trimmed by 3 bases and 8 bases, with 17 bases remaining between them. This CDR3 is CASSSAGMAGEKLFF. As DNA, the CDR3 is TGCGCCAGCAGCTCGGCGGGGATGGCTGGGGAAAAACTGTTTTTT.

The chain carries TRBV27 and TRBJ1-1, with TRBD1 as a possible D gene (5 bases). There are 12 residues in the CDR3. The germline gives CDR1 MNHEY, CDR2 SMNVEV (reference sequence). Trimming removed 0 bases from V and 7 bases from J, with 6 bases in between. For the CDR3, the DNA is TGTGCCAGCAGTTTATCCGGGGGTGAAGCTTTCTTT. Translated, it gives CASSLSGGEAFF.

CDR3 residues: CASSHQTGTGSSQPQHF. The CDR3 nucleotides read TGTGCCAGCAGTCATCAAACCGGGACAGGGTCGAGTCAGCCCCAGCATTTT. The chain employs TRBV6-6 and TRBJ1-5, with 9 bases aligning to TRBD1. CDR1 and CDR2 from the germline V gene are MNHNY and SVGAGI (reference sequence). V shed 5 bases, J shed 6 bases, and the junction held 14 bases outside the gene matches. The CDR3 spans 17 residues.

The rearrangement joins TRBV10-3 to TRBJ2-7; D possibly corresponds to TRBD2 (7 bases). The CDR3 has 16 residues. V was trimmed by 0 bases and J by 3 bases, leaving 15 bases between them. CDR1 is ENHRY, CDR2 SYGVKD, per germline. Written as DNA, the CDR3 is TGTGCCATCAGTGAGTCAGGGGGGACGGGGGGCTACGAGCAGTACTTC. Translation: CAISESGGTGGYEQYF.

V and J are TRBV5-1 and TRBJ1-1, with D perhaps TRBD1 (6 bases). V lost 1 base and J 1 base, leaving 14 bases between the germline ends. The V gene's germline CDR1 is SGHRS and CDR2 YFSETQ. CDR3 size: 16 residues. Here the CDR3 DNA reads TGCGCCAGCAGCTTGAAGTGGGCAGGGGCGAACACTGAAGCTTTCTTT. Translating gives CASSLKWAGANTEAFF.

V gene TRBV5-6 combines with J gene TRBJ2-2; D is perhaps TRBD2 (6 bases). Germline V lookup: CDR1 SGHDT, CDR2 YYEEEE. The CDR3 has 17 residues. V was clipped by 0 bases and J by 1 base, with 13 bases between them. CDR3 protein: CASSLGLGGKNTGELFF. The CDR3 DNA is TGTGCCAGCAGCTTGGGGTTGGGCGGGAAGAACACCGGGGAGCTGTTTTTT.

The genes are TRBV14 and TRBJ2-7; no clear D. The V end lost 3 bases, the J end lost 1 base, and 13 bases lay between the germline ends. The CDR3 sequence is 15 residues long. Germline V gene data show CDR1 as SGHDN and CDR2 as FVKESK. The CDR3 region has the DNA TGTGCCAGCAGCCATGGGCTCTCGGTGTCCTACGAGCAGTACTTC. Its translation is CASSHGLSVSYEQYF.

This chain joins TRBV19 and TRBJ2-7; perhaps TRBD2 as D (5 bases). V was shortened by 7 bases and J by 1 base, with 11 bases between the two germline ends. Germline values: CDR1 LNHDA, CDR2 SQIVND (reference sequence). The CDR3 sequence is 13 residues long. As DNA, the CDR3 is TGTGCCAGTAACCCTGCGGGTTCCTACGAGCAGTACTTC. This gives the protein CASNPAGSYEQYF.

This rearrangement joins TRBV28 to TRBJ2-4; TRBD1 aligns across 7 bases. V trimming: 3 bases; J trimming: 1 base; junction bases outside the gene matches: 21. The CDR3 spans 21 residues. Germline V gene sequence: CDR1 MDHEN, CDR2 SYDVKM. The CDR3: CASSLRKAGTDQRWAKNIQYF. CDR3 DNA: TGTGCCAGCAGTTTGCGCAAAGCCGGGACAGATCAGAGGTGGGCCAAAAACATTCAGTACTTC.

The gene calls are TRBV6-1 and TRBJ2-2; possibly TRBD1 for D (6 bases). V was clipped by 2 bases and J by 1 base, with 11 bases between them. CDR1 and CDR2 from the germline V gene are MNHNS and SASEGT. There are 16 residues in the CDR3. CDR3 in DNA: TGTGCCAGCAGTGAAAGGACAGACCTGAACACCGGGGAGCTGTTTTTT. Translating it yields CASSERTDLNTGELFF.

The chain has TRBV15 and TRBJ2-1; 10 bases fit TRBD2. The germline V gene encodes CDR1 LNHNV and CDR2 YYDKDF (reference sequence). The CDR3 consists of 16 residues. The trim removed 7 bases at V and 4 bases at J, leaving 10 bases unmatched. In DNA, the CDR3 is TGTGCCACCACCCGAAAGACACTAGCGGGGTACAATGAGCAGTTCTTC. Translation gives CATTRKTLAGYNEQFF. The variable domain in full, completed from reference TRBV15 and TRBJ2-1, reads DAMVIQNPRYQVTQFGKPVTLSCSQTLNHNVMYWYQQKSSQAPKLLFHYYDKDFNNEADTPDNFQSRRPNTSFCFLDIRSPGLGDTAMYLCATTRKTLAGYNEQFFGPGTRLTVL.

This clone was seen only once. The J gene is TRBJ2-7, the V gene TRBV7-2; 7 bases are a match to TRBD2. After removal of 6 bases from V and 3 bases from J, the junction contained 11 bases not matched to a gene. Germline V gene lookup returns CDR1 SGHTA and CDR2 FQGNSA. The CDR3 loop spans 15 amino acids. CDR3: CASSYGRGGGYEQYF. CDR3 in DNA: TGTGCCAGCAGTTATGGTCGCGGGGGAGGCTACGAGCAGTACTTC.

The V call is TRBV6-1, the J call TRBJ1-2; D is perhaps TRBD1 (6 bases). The CDR3 is 14 residues long. Germline CDR1 reads MNHNS; CDR2 reads SASEGT. Trimming removed 3 bases from V and 0 bases from J, with 8 bases in between. DNA of the CDR3: TGTGCCAGCAGTGATTGGACAGCTAACTATGGCTACACCTTC. This sequence encodes CASSDWTANYGYTF.

This clone occurred once. The chain is built from TRBV6-5 and TRBJ1-5; possibly TRBD1 for D (5 bases). The V gene lost 7 bases and the J gene lost 5 bases, with 15 bases spanning the gap. The length of the CDR3 is 14 residues. The V gene's germline CDR1 is MNHEY and CDR2 SVGAGI. CDR3: CASTEWRGDQPQHF. As DNA, the CDR3 is TGTGCCAGCACCGAATGGAGGGGCGATCAGCCCCAGCATTTT.

The chain couples TRBV5-1 to TRBJ1-1, with 7 nucleotides matching TRBD1. This CDR3 comprises 15 residues. Germline V gene data show CDR1 as SGHRS and CDR2 as YFSETQ. Trimming at V came to 4 bases and at J to 3 bases, leaving 9 bases not matched to a gene. The CDR3 reads CASSQLGTGDTEAFF. CDR3 DNA sequence: TGCGCCAGCAGCCAACTAGGAACAGGGGACACTGAAGCTTTCTTT.

V and J are TRBV5-8 and TRBJ1-5; D is perhaps TRBD1 (5 bases). Germline lookup yields CDR1 SGHTS and CDR2 YDEGEE. This CDR3 region has 17 residues. The V end was cut by 2 bases, the J end by 3 bases, with 18 bases between. CDR3 sequence reads: CASSFPGRWGPNQPQHF. The CDR3 bases are TGTGCCAGCAGCTTCCCCGGCCGGTGGGGCCCCAATCAGCCCCAGCATTTT.

J is TRBJ1-2 and V is TRBV11-2, with 10 bases fitting TRBD1. The CDR3 has 15 amino acids. The V and J ends lost 5 bases and 6 bases, in that order; junction bases with no gene match: 9. Germline CDR1 SGHAT, CDR2 FQNNGV. As DNA, the CDR3 is TGTGCCAGCAGCCCTGACAGGGGGCCGGGGGATGGCTACACCTTC. Translated: CASSPDRGPGDGYTF.

The chain recombines TRBV7-8 with TRBJ1-3; 9 positions match TRBD1. V lost 5 bases to trimming and J lost 2 bases; unmatched junction nucleotides: 7. This CDR3 is built from 16 residues. Germline-derived CDR1 and CDR2 are SGHVS and FQNEAQ. CDR3: CASSPRDRATGNTIYF. DNA for the CDR3: TGTGCCAGCAGCCCCCGGGACAGGGCCACTGGAAACACCATATATTTT.

In its sample, this clone was seen a few times. The rearrangement uses TRBV19 and TRBJ1-6, with 7 bases that match TRBD1. Germline values: CDR1 LNHDA, CDR2 SQIVND (reference sequence). Losses at the gene ends were 5 bases for V and 2 bases for J; bases not matched to a gene: 0. The CDR3 loop spans 14 amino acids. The CDR3 here is CASSGQAYNSPLHF. In DNA form, the CDR3 reads TGTGCCAGTAGTGGACAGGCCTATAATTCACCCCTCCACTTT.

The rearrangement links TRBV27 to TRBJ1-5, with 10 nucleotides matching TRBD1. Looked up from germline, CDR1 is MNHEY and CDR2 is SMNVEV (reference sequence). The CDR3 has 19 amino acids. V lost 0 bases and J lost 3; bases outside the gene matches: 11. CDR3 bases: TGTGCCAGCAGTTTATCCGCGACAGGGGGCGGGGGCCTCAATCAGCCCCAGCATTTT. Encoded protein: CASSLSATGGGGLNQPQHF.

The V and J genes are TRBV7-2 and TRBJ2-3; 9 bases fit TRBD1. Germline values: CDR1 SGHTA, CDR2 FQGNSA. The CDR3 length is 14 residues. V dropped 4 bases and J dropped 5; count of bases not matched to a gene: 4. CDR3 nucleotides: TGTGCCAGCAGCTCACAGGGGGCCGAAGATACGCAGTATTTT. Protein sequence: CASSSQGAEDTQYF.